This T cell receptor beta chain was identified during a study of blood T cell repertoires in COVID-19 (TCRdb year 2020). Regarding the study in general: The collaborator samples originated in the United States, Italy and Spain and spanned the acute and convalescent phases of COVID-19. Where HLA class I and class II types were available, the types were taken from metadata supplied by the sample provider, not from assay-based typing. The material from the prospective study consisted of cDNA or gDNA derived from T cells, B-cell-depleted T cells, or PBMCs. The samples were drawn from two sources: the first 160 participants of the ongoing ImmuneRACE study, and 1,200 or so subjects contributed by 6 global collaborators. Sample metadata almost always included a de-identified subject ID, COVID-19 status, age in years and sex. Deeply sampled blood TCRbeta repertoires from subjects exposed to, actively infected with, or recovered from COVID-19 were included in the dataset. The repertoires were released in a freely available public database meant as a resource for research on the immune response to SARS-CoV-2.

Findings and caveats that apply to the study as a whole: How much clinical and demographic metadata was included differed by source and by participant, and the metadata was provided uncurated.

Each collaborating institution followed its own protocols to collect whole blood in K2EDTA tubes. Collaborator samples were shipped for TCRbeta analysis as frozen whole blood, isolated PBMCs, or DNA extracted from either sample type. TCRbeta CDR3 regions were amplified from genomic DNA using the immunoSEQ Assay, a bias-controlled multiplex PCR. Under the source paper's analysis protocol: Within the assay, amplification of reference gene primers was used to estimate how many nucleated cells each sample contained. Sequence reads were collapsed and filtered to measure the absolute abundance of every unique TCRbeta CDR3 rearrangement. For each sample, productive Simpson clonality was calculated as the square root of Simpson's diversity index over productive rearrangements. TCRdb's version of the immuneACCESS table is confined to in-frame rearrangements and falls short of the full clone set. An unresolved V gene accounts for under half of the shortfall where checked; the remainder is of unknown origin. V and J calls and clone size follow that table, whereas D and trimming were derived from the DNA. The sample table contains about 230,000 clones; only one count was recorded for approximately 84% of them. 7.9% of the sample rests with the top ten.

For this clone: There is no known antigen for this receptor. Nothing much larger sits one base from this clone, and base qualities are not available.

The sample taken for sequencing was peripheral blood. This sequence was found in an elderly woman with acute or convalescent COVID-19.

The encoded CDR3 is CASSLDGVPPFF. The nucleotides are TGTGCCAGCAGCTTGGATGGAGTCCCCCCCTTTTTT. The rearrangement joined TRBV5-6 to TRBJ1-4; too little of a D gene remains to name it. Measured from the cysteine to the phenylalanine, the CDR3 is 12 residues long. Just CDR3 DNA is preserved here, 36 bases in frame from base 1. Looking up the germline V gene yields CDR1 SGHDT and CDR2 YYEEEE. V drops 0 bases and J drops 17 bases, leaving 14 bases in between.